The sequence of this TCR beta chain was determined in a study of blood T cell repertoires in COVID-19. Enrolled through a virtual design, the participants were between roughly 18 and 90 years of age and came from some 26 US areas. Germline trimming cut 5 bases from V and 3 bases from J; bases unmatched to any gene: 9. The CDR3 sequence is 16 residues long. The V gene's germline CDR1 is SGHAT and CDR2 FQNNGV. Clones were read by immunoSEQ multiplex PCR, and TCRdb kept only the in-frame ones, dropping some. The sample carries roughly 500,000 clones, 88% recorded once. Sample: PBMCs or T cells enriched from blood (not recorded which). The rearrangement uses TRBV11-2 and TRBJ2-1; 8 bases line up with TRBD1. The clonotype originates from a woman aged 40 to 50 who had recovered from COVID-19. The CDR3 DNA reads TGTGCCAGCAGCCTCCTCCCGGGACAGGTCTACAATGAGCAGTTCTTC. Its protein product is CASSLLPGQVYNEQFF. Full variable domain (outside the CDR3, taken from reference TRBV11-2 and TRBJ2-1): EAGVAQSPRYKIIEKRQSVAFWCNPISGHATLYWYQQILGQGPKLLIQFQNNGVVDDSQLPKDRFSAERLKGVDSTLKIQPAKLEDSAVYLCASSLLPGQVYNEQFFGPGTRLTVL.